The 22 T cell receptor beta chains below come from one sample, sequenced in a study of T cell changes during pregnancy in multiple sclerosis. Profiled with immunoSEQ multiplex PCR; TCRdb holds only in-frame clones, not every one. Of around 45,000 clones detected, more than 80% appear once; the ten largest clones hold roughly 8.5%. The sequencing used CD8+ T cells from peripheral blood mononuclear cells, collected in the second trimester of pregnancy. The receptors come from a female donor with multiple sclerosis, enrolled in a pregnancy study.

This chain uses TRBV11-2 with TRBJ2-7; TRBD1 aligns across 7 bases. This CDR3 region has 15 residues. Germline trimming cut 4 bases from V and 5 bases from J; bases unmatched to any gene: 11. The V gene's germline CDR1 is SGHAT and CDR2 FQNNGV. The CDR3 nucleotides read TGTGCCAGCAGCTCAGGAACAGGGGCCCGCCACGAGCAGTACTTC. Protein sequence: CASSSGTGARHEQYF.

The chain carries TRBV13 and TRBJ2-7; possibly TRBD1 for D (5 bases). V lost 3 bases, J lost 0 bases, and 12 bases lay in between. This CDR3 has 15 residues. Looked up from germline, CDR1 is PRHDT and CDR2 is FYEKMQ (reference sequence). The CDR3 spells CASSFVGPTSYEQYF. The CDR3 DNA sequence: TGTGCCAGCAGCTTCGTGGGGCCGACCTCCTACGAGCAGTACTTC. Drawing the rest from reference TRBV13 and TRBJ2-7, the complete variable domain is AAGVIQSPRHLIKEKRETATLKCYPIPRHDTVYWYQQGPGQDPQFLISFYEKMQSDKGSIPDRFSAQQFSDYHSELNMSSLELGDSALYFCASSFVGPTSYEQYFGPGTRLTVT.

This clone was observed a single time. V and J are TRBV19 and TRBJ2-1, with TRBD2 matching over 8 bases. This CDR3 region has 15 residues. The trim removed 7 bases at V and 0 bases at J, leaving 5 bases unmatched. Germline CDR1 and CDR2: LNHDA and SQIVND (reference sequence). The CDR3 bases are TGTGCCAGTAAACAACGGGGGGGCTCCTACAATGAGCAGTTCTTC. Protein product: CASKQRGGSYNEQFF.

The chain uses TRBV5-6 and TRBJ1-6; 9 bases fit TRBD1. Losses at the gene ends were 4 bases for V and 8 bases for J; bases not matched to a gene: 10. From germline, CDR1 is SGHDT and CDR2 YYEEEE. The CDR3 totals 16 residues. The CDR3 nucleotides are TGTGCCAGCAGCCTAGATCCGGGACAGGGTTATTCACCCCTCCACTTT. Its protein product is CASSLDPGQGYSPLHF. Together with reference TRBV5-6 and TRBJ1-6, the CDR3 gives the full variable domain: DAGVTQSPTHLIKTRGQQVTLRCSPKSGHDTVSWYQQALGQGPQFIFQYYEEEERQRGNFPDRFSGHQFPNYSSELNVNALLLGDSALYLCASSLDPGQGYSPLHFGNGTRLTVT.

This chain joins TRBV30 and TRBJ2-5; D remains unclear. The J call may be faulty, since TRBJ2-7 better matches the DNA end. From germline, CDR1 is GTSNPN and CDR2 SVGIG (reference sequence). The CDR3 covers 12 residues. The DNA for the CDR3 is TGTGCCTGGAGTCCGGTGTCCTACGAGCAGTACTTC. The encoded protein is CAWSPVSYEQYF.

The chain recombines TRBV4-1 with TRBJ1-6; 8 bases match TRBD1. The V and J ends lost 0 bases and 14 bases, in that order; junction bases with no gene match: 9. Germline V gives CDR1 MGHRA, CDR2 YSYEKL. The CDR3 is made up of 15 amino acids. This CDR3 is CASSQDGTGLFTLHF. In nucleotides, the CDR3 is TGCGCCAGCAGCCAAGATGGGACAGGCCTTTTCACCCTCCACTTT.

CDR3 loop: CASSSPGEITEAFF. The CDR3 region has the DNA TGTGCCAGCAGCTCCCCAGGGGAAATAACTGAAGCTTTCTTT. This chain links TRBV7-9 with TRBJ1-1, with D possibly being TRBD1 (6 bases). The CDR3 runs 14 residues. Germline V CDR1 and CDR2: SEHNR, FQNEAQ (reference sequence). Deletions cut 4 bases from V and 5 bases from J, with 14 bases between.

The rearrangement uses TRBV28 and TRBJ2-2; D not certain. This CDR3 region has 14 residues. Germline V lookup: CDR1 MDHEN, CDR2 SYDVKM. V was clipped by 3 bases and J by 0 bases, with 5 bases between them. CDR3 in amino acids: CASSFISNTGELFF. CDR3 DNA: TGTGCCAGCAGTTTTATCTCGAACACCGGGGAGCTGTTTTTT.

The genes are TRBV5-5 and TRBJ2-7; TRBD2 matches 9 bases. V dropped 2 bases and J dropped 2; count of bases not matched to a gene: 2. The CDR3 runs to 14 residues. CDR1 and CDR2 (germline): SGHKS, YYEKEE (reference sequence). The CDR3 region has the DNA TGTGCCAGCAGCTTAAGGACTAGCGCCTACGAGCAGTACTTC. Protein sequence: CASSLRTSAYEQYF.

This clone was recorded a few times. The CDR3 here is CASSIDHSLAGKNNEQFF. The CDR3 DNA is TGTGCCAGTAGTATAGATCATAGTCTAGCGGGGAAGAACAATGAGCAGTTCTTC. The rearrangement uses TRBV19 and TRBJ2-1; 9 positions match TRBD2. Germline V gene sequence: CDR1 LNHDA, CDR2 SQIVND (reference sequence). After removal of 0 bases from V and 5 bases from J, the junction contained 11 bases not matched to a gene. The length of the CDR3 is 18 residues.

This sequence joins TRBV19 and TRBJ1-6; possibly TRBD1 for D (6 bases). V was pared by 3 bases and J by 14 bases, with 20 bases between. The CDR3 totals 15 residues. Germline loops: CDR1 LNHDA, CDR2 SQIVND (reference sequence). The CDR3 loop is CASSITDSSSGTLHF. The CDR3, as DNA: TGTGCCAGTAGTATCACGGACAGCTCGTCCGGTACCCTCCACTTT.

This chain joins TRBV20-1 and TRBJ1-1; D is ambiguous. The CDR3 is made up of 11 amino acids. CDR1 and CDR2 (germline): DFQATT, SNEGSKA (reference sequence). Trimming took off 6 bases at V and 0 bases at J, with 5 bases between the two ends. CDR3 in DNA: TGCAGTGCCTTCCTGAACACTGAAGCTTTCTTT. Protein: CSAFLNTEAFF.

The chain recombines TRBV7-8 with TRBJ2-3; D may be TRBD2 (5 bases). The CDR3 has 15 residues. Germline lookup yields CDR1 SGHVS and CDR2 FQNEAQ. Trimming removed 6 bases at V and 6 bases at J, with 19 bases between. DNA of the CDR3: TGTGCCAGCAGTCACGGTGGGAGCACATCTGATACGCAGTATTTT. Its protein is CASSHGGSTSDTQYF.

The chain is built from TRBV28 and TRBJ1-1; no reliable D call. V lost 5 bases to trimming and J lost 0 bases, with 7 bases between them. This CDR3 region has 13 residues. Germline CDR1 MDHEN, CDR2 SYDVKM. CDR3 sequence: CASSHTMNTEAFF. As DNA, the CDR3 is TGTGCCAGCAGTCACACTATGAACACTGAAGCTTTCTTT. Drawing the rest from reference TRBV28 and TRBJ1-1, the complete variable domain is DVKVTQSSRYLVKRTGEKVFLECVQDMDHENMFWYRQDPGLGLRLIYFSYDVKMKEKGDIPEGYSVSREKKERFSLILESASTNQTSMYLCASSHTMNTEAFFGQGTRLTVV.

This clone was detected ten times or more. V usage is TRBV25-1 and J usage is TRBJ2-7; 7 bases align to TRBD2. Germline lookup yields CDR1 MGHDK and CDR2 SYGVNS. This CDR3 contains 14 residues. V trimming: 2 bases; J trimming: 4 bases; junction bases outside the gene matches: 5. CDR3: CASSEGRGGYEQYF. DNA of the CDR3: TGTGCCAGCAGTGAAGGGCGGGGAGGGTACGAGCAGTACTTC.

This chain connects TRBV7-9 to TRBJ1-1, with 9 bases matching TRBD1. The CDR3 has 12 amino acids. V was clipped by 6 bases and J by 5 bases; unmatched bases: 1. Per germline, CDR1 SEHNR and CDR2 FQNEAQ (reference sequence). The CDR3 region has the DNA TGTGCCAGCAGGGGGACAGGGACTGAAGCTTTCTTT. Its translation is CASRGTGTEAFF.

The chain couples TRBV21-1 to TRBJ1-1. TRBV21-1 is a recognized pseudogene. CDR3 length: 13 residues. CDR3 protein: CASFNRGGAEAFF. DNA for the CDR3: TGTGCCAGCTTCAACCGAGGGGGGGCTGAAGCTTTCTTT.

This clone was seen more than once but under ten times. The V and J genes are TRBV7-9 and TRBJ2-1, with D perhaps TRBD1 (5 bases). V was clipped by 3 bases and J by 10 bases, with 10 bases between them. The length of the CDR3 is 12 residues. The germline V gene has CDR1 SEHNR and CDR2 FQNEAQ (reference sequence). CDR3 amino acids: CASSFQGSEQFF. CDR3 bases: TGTGCCAGCAGCTTTCAGGGAAGCGAGCAGTTCTTC.

V and J are TRBV7-3 and TRBJ2-1; 8 nucleotides agree with TRBD2. This CDR3 is 16 amino acids long. The ends lost 1 base at V and 2 bases at J; junction bases unmatched: 4. Germline CDR1 SGHTA, CDR2 FQGTGA. The CDR3 bases are TGTGCCAGCAGCTTAAGAGCGGGGGCGACCTACAATGAGCAGTTCTTC. It translates to CASSLRAGATYNEQFF. Combining the CDR3 with reference TRBV7-3 and TRBJ2-1 gives the whole variable domain GAGVSQTPSNKVTEKGKYVELRCDPISGHTALYWYRQSLGQGPEFLIYFQGTGAADDSGLPNDRFFAVRPEGSVSTLKIQRTERGDSAVYLCASSLRAGATYNEQFFGPGTRLTVL.

The chain is built from TRBV6-1 and TRBJ2-1; possibly TRBD1 for D (8 bases). CDR1 is MNHNS and CDR2 is SASEGT in the germline V gene. V lost 3 bases to trimming and J lost 12 bases, with 33 bases between them. The CDR3 loop spans 19 amino acids. For the CDR3, the DNA is TGTGCCAGCAGTGACCGGGACAGGTTGGTTGGACGGGGGGCTAAAGGGCAGTTCTTC. It encodes CASSDRDRLVGRGAKGQFF.

The V gene is TRBV5-1, the J gene TRBJ1-1; D perhaps matches TRBD1 (6 bases). The CDR3 length is 16 residues. Trimming removed 0 bases from V and 4 bases from J, with 16 bases in between. Germline lookup yields CDR1 SGHRS and CDR2 YFSETQ. CDR3 DNA sequence: TGCGCCAGCAGCTTGGCCGGGGGGCTGGGGAGCACTGAAGCTTTCTTT. Encoded protein: CASSLAGGLGSTEAFF.

The V gene is TRBV19, the J gene TRBJ1-1; D may be TRBD1 (6 bases). V lost 9 bases and J lost 3, with 20 bases in between. Germline CDR1 is LNHDA and CDR2 is SQIVND (reference sequence). The CDR3 has 15 residues. CDR3 in amino acids: CASHTGWGQYTEAFF. CDR3 nucleotide sequence: TGTGCCAGCCATACCGGCTGGGGGCAGTACACTGAAGCTTTCTTT. The full variable domain, rest sourced from reference TRBV19 and TRBJ1-1, is DGGITQSPKYLFRKEGQNVTLSCEQNLNHDAMYWYRQDPGQGLRLIYYSQIVNDFQKGDIAEGYSVSREKKESFPLTVTSAQKNPTAFYLCASHTGWGQYTEAFFGQGTRLTVV.